This T cell receptor beta chain is from a study of OX40 agonist ivuxolimab in advanced cancers. Sequencing used immunoSEQ multiplex PCR; TCRdb keeps in-frame clones, though not all of them. Of approximately 77,000 clones listed, nearly 85% are singletons. The ends lost 1 base at V and 7 bases at J; junction bases unmatched: 11. CDR3 length equals 17 residues. CDR1 is LGHNA and CDR2 is YSLEER in the germline V gene. The sample holds one count of this clone. The chain employs TRBV4-3 and TRBJ2-1; 9 nucleotides match TRBD2. This sample comprised CD4+ or CD8+ T cells sorted from blood, obtained in a trial of the OX40 agonist ivuxolimab. This sequence was found in an adult with an advanced solid tumor such as melanoma, head and neck, liver or kidney cancer. CDR3 protein: CASSQARGLAEENEQFF. CDR3 sequence (DNA): TGCGCCAGCAGCCAAGCAAGGGGACTAGCTGAGGAGAATGAGCAGTTCTTC.